This T cell receptor beta chain emerged from a study of blood T cells in healthy people across ages. Overall study results and limits: Strongly correlated with naive T cell percentage was TCR beta diversity.

V was clipped by 0 bases and J by 6 bases; unmatched bases: 6. CDR1 is MGHRA, CDR2 YSYEKL, per germline. There are 15 residues in the CDR3. A J-beta primer mix and a sample-barcoded 5' primer were used in a second PCR of about 7 to 12 cycles. Samples each returned at least 2.5 million CDR3-containing paired-end reads. TCRdb re-analysed the 5' RACE reads in MiXCR, keeping a single row per CDR3 protein. This table holds approximately 800,000 distinct CDR3 sequences, roughly 34% found once. On this clonotype itself: Its cognate antigen is unknown.

Source material: blood. The TCR sequence derives from a young man in good health. The chain has TRBV4-1 and TRBJ2-7; 9 bases agree with TRBD1. Here the CDR3 DNA reads TGCGCCAGCAGCCAAGAACGGACAGGGGTTGGCGAGCAGTACTTC. This encodes CASSQERTGVGEQYF.